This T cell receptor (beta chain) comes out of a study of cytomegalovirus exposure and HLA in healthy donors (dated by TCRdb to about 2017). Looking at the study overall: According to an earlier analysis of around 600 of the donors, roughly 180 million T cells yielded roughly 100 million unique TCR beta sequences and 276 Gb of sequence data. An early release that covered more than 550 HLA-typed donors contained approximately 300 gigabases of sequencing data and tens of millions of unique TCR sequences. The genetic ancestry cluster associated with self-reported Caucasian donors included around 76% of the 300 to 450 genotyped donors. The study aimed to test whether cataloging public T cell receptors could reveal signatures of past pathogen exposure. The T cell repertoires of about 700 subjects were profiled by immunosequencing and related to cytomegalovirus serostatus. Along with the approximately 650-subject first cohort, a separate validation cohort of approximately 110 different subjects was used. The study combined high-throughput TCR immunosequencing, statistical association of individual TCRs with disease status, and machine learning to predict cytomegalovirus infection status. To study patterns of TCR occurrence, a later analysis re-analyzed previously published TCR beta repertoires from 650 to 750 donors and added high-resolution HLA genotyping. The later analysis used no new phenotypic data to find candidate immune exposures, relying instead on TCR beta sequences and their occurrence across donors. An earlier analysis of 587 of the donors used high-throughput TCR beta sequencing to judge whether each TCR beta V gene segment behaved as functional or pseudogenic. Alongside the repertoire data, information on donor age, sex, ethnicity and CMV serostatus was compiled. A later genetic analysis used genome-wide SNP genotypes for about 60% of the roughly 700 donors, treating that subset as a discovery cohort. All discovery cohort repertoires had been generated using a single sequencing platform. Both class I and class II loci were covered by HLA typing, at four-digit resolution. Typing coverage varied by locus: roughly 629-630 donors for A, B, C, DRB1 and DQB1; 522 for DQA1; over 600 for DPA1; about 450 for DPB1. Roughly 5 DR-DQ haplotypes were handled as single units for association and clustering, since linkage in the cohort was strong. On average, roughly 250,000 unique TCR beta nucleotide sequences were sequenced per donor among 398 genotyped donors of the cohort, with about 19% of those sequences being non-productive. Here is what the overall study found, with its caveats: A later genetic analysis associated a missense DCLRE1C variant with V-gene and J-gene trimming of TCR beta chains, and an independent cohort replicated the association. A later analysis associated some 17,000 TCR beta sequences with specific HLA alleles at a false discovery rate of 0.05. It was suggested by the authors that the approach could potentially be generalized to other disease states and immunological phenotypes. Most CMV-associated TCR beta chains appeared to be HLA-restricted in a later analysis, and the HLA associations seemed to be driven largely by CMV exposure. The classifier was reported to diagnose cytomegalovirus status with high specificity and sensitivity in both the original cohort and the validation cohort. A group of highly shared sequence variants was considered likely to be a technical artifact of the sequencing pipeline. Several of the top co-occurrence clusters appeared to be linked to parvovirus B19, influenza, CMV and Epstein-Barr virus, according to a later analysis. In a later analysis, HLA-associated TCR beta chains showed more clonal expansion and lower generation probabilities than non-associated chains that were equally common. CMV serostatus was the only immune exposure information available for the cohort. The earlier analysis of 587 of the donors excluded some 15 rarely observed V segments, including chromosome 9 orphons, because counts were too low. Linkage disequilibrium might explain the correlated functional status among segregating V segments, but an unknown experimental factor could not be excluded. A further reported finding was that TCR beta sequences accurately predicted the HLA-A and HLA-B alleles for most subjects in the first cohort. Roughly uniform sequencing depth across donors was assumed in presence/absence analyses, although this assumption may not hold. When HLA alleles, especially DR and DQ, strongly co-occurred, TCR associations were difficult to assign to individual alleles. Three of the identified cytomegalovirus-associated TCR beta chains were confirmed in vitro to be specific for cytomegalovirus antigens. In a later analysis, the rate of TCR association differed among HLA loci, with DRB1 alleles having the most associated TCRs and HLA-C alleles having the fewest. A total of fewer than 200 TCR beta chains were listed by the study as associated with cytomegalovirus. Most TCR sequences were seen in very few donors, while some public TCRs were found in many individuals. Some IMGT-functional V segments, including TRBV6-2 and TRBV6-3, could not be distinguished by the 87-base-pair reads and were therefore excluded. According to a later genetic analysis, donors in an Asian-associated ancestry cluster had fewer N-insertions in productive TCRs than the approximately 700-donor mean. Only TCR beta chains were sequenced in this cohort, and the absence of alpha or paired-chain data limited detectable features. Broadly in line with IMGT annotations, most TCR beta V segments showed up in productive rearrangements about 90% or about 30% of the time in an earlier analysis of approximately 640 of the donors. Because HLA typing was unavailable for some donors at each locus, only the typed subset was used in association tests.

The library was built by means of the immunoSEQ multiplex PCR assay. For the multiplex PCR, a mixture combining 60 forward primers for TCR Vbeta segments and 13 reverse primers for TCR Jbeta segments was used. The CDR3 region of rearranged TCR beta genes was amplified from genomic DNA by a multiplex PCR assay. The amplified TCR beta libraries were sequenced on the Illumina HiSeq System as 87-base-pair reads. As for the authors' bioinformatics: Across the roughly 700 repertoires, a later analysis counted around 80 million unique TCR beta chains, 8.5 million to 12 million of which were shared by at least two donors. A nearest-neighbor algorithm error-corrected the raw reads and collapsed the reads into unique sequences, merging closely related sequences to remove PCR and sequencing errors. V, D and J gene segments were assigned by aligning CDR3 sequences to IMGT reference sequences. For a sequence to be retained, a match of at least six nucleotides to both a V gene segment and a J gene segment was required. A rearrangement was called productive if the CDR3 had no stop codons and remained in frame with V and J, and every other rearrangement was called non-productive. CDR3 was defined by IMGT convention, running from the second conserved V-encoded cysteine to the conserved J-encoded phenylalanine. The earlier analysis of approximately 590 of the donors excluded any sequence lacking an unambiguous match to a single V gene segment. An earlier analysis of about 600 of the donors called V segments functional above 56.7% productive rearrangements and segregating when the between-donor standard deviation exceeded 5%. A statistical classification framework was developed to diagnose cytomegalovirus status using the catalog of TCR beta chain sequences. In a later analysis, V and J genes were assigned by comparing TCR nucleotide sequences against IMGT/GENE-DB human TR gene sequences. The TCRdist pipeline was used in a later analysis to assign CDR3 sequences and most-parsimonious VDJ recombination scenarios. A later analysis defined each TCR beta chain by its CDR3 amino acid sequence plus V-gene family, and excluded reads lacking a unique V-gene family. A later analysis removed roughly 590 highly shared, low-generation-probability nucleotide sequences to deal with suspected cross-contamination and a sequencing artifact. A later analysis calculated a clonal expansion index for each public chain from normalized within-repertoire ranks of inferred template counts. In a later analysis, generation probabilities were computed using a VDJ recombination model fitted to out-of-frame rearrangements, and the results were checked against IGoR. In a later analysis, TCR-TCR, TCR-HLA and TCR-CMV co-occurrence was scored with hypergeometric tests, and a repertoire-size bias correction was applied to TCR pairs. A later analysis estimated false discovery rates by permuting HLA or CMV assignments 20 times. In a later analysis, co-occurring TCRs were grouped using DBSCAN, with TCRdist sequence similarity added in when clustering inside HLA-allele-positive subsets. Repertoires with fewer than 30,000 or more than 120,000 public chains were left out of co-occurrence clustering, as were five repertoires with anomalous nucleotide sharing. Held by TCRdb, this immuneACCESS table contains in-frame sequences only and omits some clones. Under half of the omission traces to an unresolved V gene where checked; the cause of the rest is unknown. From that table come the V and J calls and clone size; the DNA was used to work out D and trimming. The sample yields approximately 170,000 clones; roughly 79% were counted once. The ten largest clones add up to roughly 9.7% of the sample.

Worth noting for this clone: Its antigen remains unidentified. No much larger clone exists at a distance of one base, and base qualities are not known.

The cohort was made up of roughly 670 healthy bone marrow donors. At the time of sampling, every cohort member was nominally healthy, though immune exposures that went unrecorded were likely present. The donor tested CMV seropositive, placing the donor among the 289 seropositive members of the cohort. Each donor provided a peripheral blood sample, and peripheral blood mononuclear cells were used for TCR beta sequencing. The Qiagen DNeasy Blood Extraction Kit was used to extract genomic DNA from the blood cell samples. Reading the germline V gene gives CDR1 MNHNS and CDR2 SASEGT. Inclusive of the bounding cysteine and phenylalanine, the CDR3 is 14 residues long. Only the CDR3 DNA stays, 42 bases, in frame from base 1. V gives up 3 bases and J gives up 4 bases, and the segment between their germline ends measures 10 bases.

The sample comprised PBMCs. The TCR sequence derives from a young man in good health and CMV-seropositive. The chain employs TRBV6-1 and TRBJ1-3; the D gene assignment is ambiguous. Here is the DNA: TGTGCCAGCAGTGATCGTAACTACGGAAACACCATATATTTT. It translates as CASSDRNYGNTIYF.